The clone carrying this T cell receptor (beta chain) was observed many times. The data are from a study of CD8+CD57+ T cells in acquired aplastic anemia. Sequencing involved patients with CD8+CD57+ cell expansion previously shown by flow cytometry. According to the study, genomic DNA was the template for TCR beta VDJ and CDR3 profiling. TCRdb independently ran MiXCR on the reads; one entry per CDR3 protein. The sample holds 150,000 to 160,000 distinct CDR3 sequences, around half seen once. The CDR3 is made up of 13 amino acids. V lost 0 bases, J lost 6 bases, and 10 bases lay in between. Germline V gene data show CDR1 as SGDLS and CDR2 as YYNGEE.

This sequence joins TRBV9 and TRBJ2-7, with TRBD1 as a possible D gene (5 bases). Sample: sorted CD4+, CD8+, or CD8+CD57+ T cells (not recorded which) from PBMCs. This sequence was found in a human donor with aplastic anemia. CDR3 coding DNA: TGTGCCAGCAGCGTAGCCAGTGACAGCGAGCAGTACTTC. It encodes CASSVASDSEQYF.